A single sample gave rise to the 7 T cell receptor beta chains below, sequenced in a study of blood T cell repertoires in COVID-19. Generated by immunoSEQ multiplex PCR, the TCRdb table keeps only in-frame clones and is missing some. The data show approximately 140,000 clones, with about nine tenths seen just once and 3.5% to 4.5% held by the top ten. The sample taken for sequencing was peripheral blood. These receptors originate from a woman aged 60-75 years with active or convalescent COVID-19.

V is TRBV7-2 and J is TRBJ2-7; 8 bases are shared with TRBD2. J was trimmed by 7 bases and V by 1 base; bases with no gene match: 9. The CDR3 extends over 15 amino acids. Germline CDR1 and CDR2: SGHTA and FQGNSA. The CDR3 DNA is TGTGCCAGCAGCTTAGGCCTAGCGGGCGCAACGGAGCAGTACTTC. It yields the protein CASSLGLAGATEQYF.

The chain carries TRBV3-1 (or the pseudogene TRBV3-2) and TRBJ2-1; 12 nucleotides agree with TRBD2. The CDR3 totals 16 residues. Germline trimming cut 5 bases from V and 8 bases from J; bases unmatched to any gene: 10. Germline lookup yields CDR1 LGHDT and CDR2 YNNKEL (reference sequence). As DNA, the CDR3 is TGTGCCAGCAGCTCTTACTCTAGCGGGGGGGCCGATGAGCAGTTCTTC. It specifies CASSSYSSGGADEQFF.

This chain uses TRBV5-1 with TRBJ1-3; TRBD1 matches at 7 bases. Germline V gene sequence: CDR1 SGHRS, CDR2 YFSETQ. After removal of 2 bases from V and 4 bases from J, the junction contained 21 bases not matched to a gene. The CDR3 is 20 residues long. CDR3 nucleotides: TGCGCCAGCAGCTTAGACTACCCCGGGACAGAAGATACAACAGGAAACACCATATATTTT. This gives the protein CASSLDYPGTEDTTGNTIYF.

The chain uses TRBV5-6 and TRBJ2-6, with TRBD2 identical over 7 bases. There are 19 residues in the CDR3. CDR1 SGHDT and CDR2 YYEEEE come from the germline V gene. With V trimmed by 4 bases and J by 4 bases, 17 bases remained unmatched. As DNA, the CDR3 is TGTGCCAGCAGCCCACTTGCCAAGCGGGGCCCTGCCGGGGCCAACGTCCTGACTTTC. It yields the protein CASSPLAKRGPAGANVLTF.

CDR3 region: CASRGSGGTEAFF. DNA of the CDR3: TGTGCCAGCAGGGGAAGCGGGGGCACTGAAGCTTTCTTT. V is TRBV6-5 and J is TRBJ1-1; maybe TRBD1 (5 bases). Trimming stripped 6 bases from V and 4 bases from J, with 12 bases between. Germline assignment: CDR1 MNHEY and CDR2 SVGAGI. The CDR3 contains 13 residues.

This sequence joins TRBV11-2 and TRBJ1-4, with a weak D call TRBD1 (6 bases). Looked up from germline, CDR1 is SGHAT and CDR2 is FQNNGV. This CDR3 comprises 15 residues. V shed 4 bases and J shed 4 bases, with 13 bases lying between them. The DNA of the CDR3 is TGTGCCAGCAGCTCCTCGACAGGAGATAATGAAAAACTGTTTTTT. It codes for CASSSSTGDNEKLFF.

The chain uses TRBV6-2 or TRBV6-3 and TRBJ2-7; TRBD2 is a possible D gene (5 bases). The CDR3 runs to 15 residues. V lost 2 bases, J lost 2 bases, and 13 bases lay in between. The V gene's germline CDR1 is MNHEY and CDR2 SVGEGT. The CDR3 DNA reads TGTGCCAGCAGTTACCTCGGAGCGGCCACCTACGAGCAGTACTTC. This gives the protein CASSYLGAATYEQYF.